This TCR beta chain was identified in a study of blood T cell repertoires in COVID-19. At the level of the study: Acute and convalescent COVID-19 specimens originated in the United States, Italy and Spain. In each case, the material was cDNA or gDNA derived from T cells, B-cell-depleted T cells, or PBMCs.

Germline trimming cut 7 bases from V and 5 bases from J; bases unmatched to any gene: 10. CDR3 length equals 14 residues. Germline V CDR1 and CDR2: SNHLY, FYNNEI. Assay: immunoSEQ multiplex PCR; the TCRdb copy retains only in-frame clones and omits some. Among some 240,000 clones listed, 84% were seen once. This clonotype was sampled from a middle-aged woman who had recovered from COVID-19. The chain carries TRBV2 and TRBJ1-2; 7 bases agree with TRBD1. Sample: peripheral blood. In DNA form, the CDR3 reads TGTGCCAGCAAGGCAGGGGGACGTTATTATGGCTACACCTTC. It yields the protein CASKAGGRYYGYTF. Full variable domain (rest looked up from reference TRBV2 and TRBJ1-2): EPEVTQTPSHQVTQMGQEVILRCVPISNHLYFYWYRQILGQKVEFLVSFYNNEISEKSEIFDDQFSVERPDGSNFTLKIRSTKLEDSAMYFCASKAGGRYYGYTFGSGTRLTVV.